The subject of this entry is one T cell receptor (beta chain). In TCRdb, the RT-PCR reads were re-called with MiXCR into one record per CDR3 protein. This table has approximately 98,000 distinct CDR3 sequences, around 33% appearing once. This entry is derived from a study of patients and donors after allogeneic stem cell transplantation. This CDR3 is built from 13 residues. The germline gives CDR1 MGHDK, CDR2 SYGVNS. Deletions cut 6 bases from V and 6 bases from J, with 15 bases between. This chain connects TRBV25-1 to TRBJ2-7; D is uncertain. The receptor's source is a human donor who was either an allogeneic HSCT recipient or a stem cell or donor lymphocyte infusion donor (not recorded which). It is not recorded whose cells these are; they may come from a transplant donor. The sample taken for sequencing was blood, either unsorted or a sorted T cell fraction (not recorded which). CDR3 protein: CASSQRTLGEQYF. CDR3 nucleotide sequence: TGTGCCAGCAGCCAACGGACCCTTGGCGAGCAGTACTTC.